These 25 T cell receptor beta chains originate from one sample sequenced in a study of identical twins. TCRdb reprocessed the 5' RACE reads with MiXCR, giving one entry per CDR3 protein. The sample contains approximately 590,000 distinct CDR3 sequences, 9% to 10% of which appear only once. These sequences were also reported in another study, on yellow fever vaccine responses in identical twins.

Material: PBMCs. The receptors stem from a woman between 18 and 29 years old in good health.

This clonotype was picked up many times. At one of its ends the junction is not consistent with the germline gene, which may arise from a read error. This chain links TRBV7-7 with TRBJ2-2; perhaps TRBD1 as D (6 bases). Per the germline V gene, CDR1 is SSHAT and CDR2 is FNYEAQ (reference sequence). The CDR3 totals 17 residues. The CDR3: CASSSTFTGMSTGELFF. CDR3 nucleotide sequence: TGTGCTAGCAGCTCTACCTTCACAGGGATGAGCACCGGGGAGCTGTTTTTT.

This chain joins TRBV11-2 and TRBJ2-4; D gene unclear. This CDR3 spans 12 amino acids. V dropped 5 bases and J dropped 1 base, with 3 bases sitting between them. Germline V CDR1 and CDR2: SGHAT, FQNNGV. The CDR3 coding sequence is TGTGCCAGCAGCCGGGCCAAAAACATTCAGTACTTC. It yields the protein CASSRAKNIQYF.

This chain uses TRBV5-1 with TRBJ2-3, with 8 bases aligning to TRBD2. CDR1 is SGHRS, CDR2 YFSETQ, per germline. Trimming cost V 1 base and J 4 bases; bases outside gene matches: 8. This CDR3 comprises 16 residues. The CDR3 DNA follows: TGCGCCAGCAGCTTGTCGGGACTAGGTATTCCAGATACGCAGTATTTT. Its protein product is CASSLSGLGIPDTQYF.

This clonotype has more than one count but fewer than ten. The J gene is TRBJ2-1, the V gene TRBV20-1; D gene unclear. CDR1 is DFQATT, CDR2 SNEGSKA, per germline (reference sequence). The CDR3 extends over 11 amino acids. Trimming removed 6 bases at V and 4 bases at J, with 7 bases between. The CDR3 DNA sequence: TGCAGTGCACCCCAGTACAATGAGCAGTTCTTC. It is translated as CSAPQYNEQFF.

This clonotype was recorded a few times. This chain joins TRBV9 and TRBJ1-1; a weak D match, TRBD1 (5 bases). The CDR3 is 15 residues long. Trimming left V 4 bases short and J 2 bases short, with 15 bases between. CDR1 SGDLS and CDR2 YYNGEE come from the germline V gene. This CDR3 reads CASSPRDFLNTEAFF. The CDR3, as DNA: TGTGCCAGCAGCCCCCGGGACTTTTTAAACACTGAAGCTTTCTTT.

V usage is TRBV4-3 and J usage is TRBJ2-2; TRBD2 matches 9 bases. The germline CDR1 and CDR2 sequences are LGHNA and YSLEER. J lost 3 bases, V lost 0 bases, and 5 bases had no gene match. This CDR3 has 17 residues. The CDR3 DNA follows: TGCGCCAGCAGCCAAGAATCGGCGGGAGGGTACACCGGGGAGCTGTTTTTT. Translated: CASSQESAGGYTGELFF.

This clonotype has only a few counts. The chain links TRBV5-1 to TRBJ1-6; D is undetermined. The CDR3 spans 15 residues. Germline V lookup: CDR1 SGHRS, CDR2 YFSETQ. V gave up 4 bases and J gave up 8 bases, with 16 bases separating them. This CDR3 is CASSPIGLVDSPLHF. Written as DNA, the CDR3 is TGCGCCAGCAGCCCGATCGGGTTGGTTGATTCACCCCTCCACTTT.

The chain has TRBV30 and TRBJ2-2; D tentatively fits TRBD1 or TRBD2 (6 bases each). V was cut by 8 bases and J by 6 bases, with 13 bases left in between. Germline V gene data show CDR1 as GTSNPN and CDR2 as SVGIG (reference sequence). This CDR3 comprises 12 residues. Here the CDR3 reads CAVPRGAGELFF. For the CDR3, the DNA is TGTGCCGTTCCTAGGGGGGCCGGGGAGCTGTTTTTT.

The genes are TRBV20-1 and TRBJ2-2; possibly TRBD1 for D (6 bases). CDR3 length equals 15 residues. The germline gives CDR1 DFQATT, CDR2 SNEGSKA (reference sequence). V lost 0 bases to trimming and J lost 2 bases, with 10 bases between them. The CDR3 DNA is TGCAGTGCTAGAGATGGACAGATCAACACCGGGGAGCTGTTTTTT. Its translation is CSARDGQINTGELFF.

This clonotype was seen only a few times. This chain connects TRBV28 to TRBJ2-4; D ambiguous. CDR3 length: 14 amino acids. Germline V gene sequence: CDR1 MDHEN, CDR2 SYDVKM. Trimming removed 1 base at V and 4 bases at J, with 8 bases between. CDR3 nucleotide sequence: TGTGCCAGCAGTTTATACGAGAGAAAAAACATTCAGTACTTC. The encoded protein is CASSLYERKNIQYF.

The sample holds many counts of this clonotype. V and J are TRBV7-8 and TRBJ1-1; 8 nucleotides agree with TRBD1. CDR3 length: 16 residues. The trim removed 3 bases at V and 4 bases at J, leaving 10 bases unmatched. From germline, CDR1 is SGHVS and CDR2 FQNEAQ. The CDR3 nucleotides are TGTGCCAGCAGCTTGGATGACCTAACAGGGGGCACTGAAGCTTTCTTT. It specifies CASSLDDLTGGTEAFF.

By its share, this clonotype is medium-sized (0.01 to 0.1%). The CDR3 DNA sequence: TGCGCCAGCAGCCCTGGTGGACTAGCGGGAGTCGCCGGGGAGCTGTTTTTT. Residues: CASSPGGLAGVAGELFF. The gene calls are TRBV5-1 and TRBJ2-2; the match to TRBD2 covers 13 bases. With 4 bases clipped from V and 6 bases from J, the junction kept 9 bases outside the gene matches. Germline CDR1 is SGHRS and CDR2 is YFSETQ. The CDR3 sequence is 17 residues long.

This clonotype was counted between two and nine times. The rearrangement uses TRBV4-2 and TRBJ2-7; 9 bases line up with TRBD1. CDR3 length: 14 residues. Per the germline V gene, CDR1 is LGHNA and CDR2 is YNFKEQ. The V and J ends lost 4 bases and 7 bases, in that order; junction bases with no gene match: 8. CDR3 in amino acids: CASSPGQGAREQYF. For the CDR3, the DNA is TGTGCCAGCAGCCCGGGACAGGGCGCAAGGGAGCAGTACTTC.

This clonotype was counted between two and nine times. This rearrangement joins TRBV10-3 to TRBJ2-4; D remains unclear. With 0 bases removed from V and 8 bases from J, the gap between germline ends came to 8 bases. Germline assignment: CDR1 ENHRY and CDR2 SYGVKD. The CDR3 sequence is 13 residues long. In nucleotides, the CDR3 is TGTGCCATCAGTGAGTCGCCGGAATACATTCAGTACTTC. Its protein product is CAISESPEYIQYF.

This chain uses TRBV6-1 with TRBJ1-2; TRBD1 might be the D (6 bases). The V gene lost 7 bases and the J gene lost 7 bases, with 19 bases spanning the gap. CDR3 length: 14 amino acids. The V gene's germline CDR1 is MNHNS and CDR2 SASEGT. The CDR3 loop is CASNPEGGGGGYTF. In DNA, the CDR3 is TGTGCCAGCAACCCCGAAGGGGGAGGGGGTGGCTACACCTTC.

This clonotype was found many times. The V gene is TRBV6-2 or TRBV6-3, the J gene TRBJ2-3; 13 bases are shared with TRBD2. This CDR3 is built from 18 residues. With V trimmed by 5 bases and J by 2 bases, 10 bases remained unmatched. CDR1 and CDR2 from the germline V gene are MNHEY and SVGEGT. CDR3 DNA sequence: TGTGCCAGCAGTACCCCGGGACTAGCGGGACGCGCCACAGATACGCAGTATTTT. Translated: CASSTPGLAGRATDTQYF.

This clonotype was counted at least ten times. This rearrangement joins TRBV3-1 to TRBJ1-5; 7 nucleotides line up with TRBD1. This CDR3 region has 15 residues. J lost 1 base, V lost 3 bases, and 3 bases had no gene match. Germline V lookup: CDR1 LGHDT, CDR2 YNNKEL (reference sequence). CDR3 loop: CASSQRQGSNQPQHF. CDR3 DNA: TGTGCCAGCAGCCAGAGACAGGGCAGCAATCAGCCCCAGCATTTT.

The chain employs TRBV6-6 and TRBJ2-1, with D tentatively TRBD1 (5 bases). Trimming removed 9 bases at V and 4 bases at J, with 10 bases between. CDR3 length: 12 amino acids. Germline loops: CDR1 MNHNY, CDR2 SVGAGI (reference sequence). As DNA, the CDR3 is TGTGCCAGTTTTGACAGTTACAATGAGCAGTTCTTC. This encodes CASFDSYNEQFF.

This clonotype was seen a handful of times. CDR3 DNA: TGTGCCAGCTCGGGACTGGGACTAGCGGGACGGGATGAGCAGTTCTTC. Translating it yields CASSGLGLAGRDEQFF. This chain uses TRBV18 with TRBJ2-1; 13 bases map to TRBD2. The V and J ends lost 6 bases and 8 bases, in that order; junction bases with no gene match: 10. The CDR3 is 16 amino acids. CDR1 and CDR2 (germline): KGHSH, LQKENI. The full variable domain, in which reference TRBV18 and TRBJ2-1 provide the parts outside the CDR3, is NAGVMQNPRHLVRRRGQEARLRCSPMKGHSHVYWYRQLPEEGLKFMVYLQKENIIDESGMPKERFSAEFPKEGPSILRIQQVVRGDSAAYFCASSGLGLAGRDEQFFGPGTRLTVL.

The chain employs TRBV20-1 and TRBJ1-2; no definite D call. Germline V gives CDR1 DFQATT, CDR2 SNEGSKA (reference sequence). CDR3 length equals 12 residues. V was cut by 7 bases and J by 4 bases, with 13 bases left in between. For the CDR3, the DNA is TGCAGTGGAGAATGGGGATCCTATGGCTACACCTTC. Translating it yields CSGEWGSYGYTF.

The V and J genes are TRBV15 and TRBJ1-5, with D possibly TRBD1 on 6 matching bases. The germline CDR1 and CDR2 sequences are LNHNV and YYDKDF (reference sequence). The V end lost 0 bases, the J end lost 1 base, and 19 bases lay between the germline ends. The CDR3 is made up of 19 amino acids. Here the CDR3 reads CATSRDLRAGVLSNQPQHF. The CDR3 nucleotides are TGTGCCACCAGCAGAGATCTTCGGGCAGGGGTTTTAAGCAATCAGCCCCAGCATTTT.

This clonotype was observed many times. The chain joins TRBV6-4 to TRBJ2-1; 9 bases fit TRBD2. After removal of 4 bases from V and 6 bases from J, the junction contained 4 bases not matched to a gene. CDR1 and CDR2 from the germline V gene are MRHNA and SNTAGT. There are 14 residues in the CDR3. This chain's CDR3 is CASSVAGEGNEQFF. The CDR3 bases are TGTGCCAGCAGTGTAGCGGGAGAGGGCAATGAGCAGTTCTTC.

The chain employs TRBV7-2 and TRBJ2-1, with 9 bases lining up with TRBD2. This CDR3 has 16 amino acids. Germline assignment: CDR1 SGHTA and CDR2 FQGNSA. Trimming at V came to 5 bases and at J to 3 bases, leaving 8 bases not matched to a gene. The CDR3 loop reads CASSPRSGGRYNEQFF. In DNA, the CDR3 is TGTGCCAGCAGCCCGCGTAGCGGGGGACGCTACAATGAGCAGTTCTTC.

The chain carries TRBV7-9 and TRBJ2-7; D is unresolved. V lost 1 base to trimming and J lost 6 bases, with 7 bases between them. CDR1 and CDR2 (germline): SEHNR, FQNEAQ (reference sequence). The CDR3 consists of 12 residues. The CDR3 DNA sequence: TGTGCCAGCAGCTTAGGCCAGATCGAGCAGTACTTC. It specifies CASSLGQIEQYF.

At least ten counts were recorded for this clonotype. V and J are TRBV12-3 or TRBV12-4 and TRBJ2-1, with D maybe TRBD1 (6 bases). The CDR3 has 16 residues. Deletions cut 7 bases from V and 9 bases from J, with 25 bases between. The CDR3 loop is CASIGSIQGSMGEQFF. CDR3 DNA sequence: TGTGCCAGCATCGGGTCAATACAGGGAAGTATGGGTGAGCAGTTCTTC.